This T cell receptor beta chain derives from a study of T cells after somatic rescue of genetic block. The method was immunoSEQ multiplex PCR; TCRdb's version includes in-frame clones alone and lacks a portion of them. The repertoire holds roughly 67,000 clones, with around 93% as singletons. The length of the CDR3 is 13 residues. Germline values: CDR1 SNHLY, CDR2 FYNNEI. V was clipped by 1 base and J by 5 bases, with 6 bases between them. Sequenced material: peripheral blood mononuclear cells (PBMCs). The genes are TRBV2 and TRBJ1-5; D gene unclear. This sequence was found in a man aged 40-49 years. The DNA for the CDR3 is TGTGCCAGCAGTGAAGGGAGTTATCAGCCCCAGCATTTT. Its protein is CASSEGSYQPQHF.